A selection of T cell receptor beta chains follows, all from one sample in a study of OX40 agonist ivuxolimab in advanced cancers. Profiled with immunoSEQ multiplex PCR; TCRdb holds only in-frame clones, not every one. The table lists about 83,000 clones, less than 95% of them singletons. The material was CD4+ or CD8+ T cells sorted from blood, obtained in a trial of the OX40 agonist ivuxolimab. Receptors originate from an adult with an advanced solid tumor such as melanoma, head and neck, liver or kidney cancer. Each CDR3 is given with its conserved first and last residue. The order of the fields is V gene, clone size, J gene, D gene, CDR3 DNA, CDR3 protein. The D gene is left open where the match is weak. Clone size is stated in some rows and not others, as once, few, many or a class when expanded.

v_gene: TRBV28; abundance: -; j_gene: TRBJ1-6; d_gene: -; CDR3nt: TGTGCCAGCAGTTTATTAGGGAGACCCCTCCACTTT; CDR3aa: CASSLLGRPLHF
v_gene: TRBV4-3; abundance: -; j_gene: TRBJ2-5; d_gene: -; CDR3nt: TGCGCCAGCAGCCAAGATGGAGCCGACCAAGAGACCCAGTACTTC; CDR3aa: CASSQDGADQETQYF
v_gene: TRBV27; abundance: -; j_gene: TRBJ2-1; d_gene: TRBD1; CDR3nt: TGTGCCAGCAGCCCAGGTCCCGGGACAGGGGCGAGTAGGAATGAGCAGTTCTTC; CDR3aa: CASSPGPGTGASRNEQFF
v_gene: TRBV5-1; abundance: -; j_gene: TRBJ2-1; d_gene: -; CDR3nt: TGCGCCAGCAGCTCCGCGCGGGACAATGAGCAGTTCTTC; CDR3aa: CASSSARDNEQFF
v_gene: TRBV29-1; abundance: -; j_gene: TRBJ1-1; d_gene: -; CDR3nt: TGCAGCTCCCGGGACGCTGAAGCTTTCTTT; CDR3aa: CSSRDAEAFF
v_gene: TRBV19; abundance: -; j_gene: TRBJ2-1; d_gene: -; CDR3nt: TGTGCCAGTAGTATAGGGGCGAGCTCCTACAATGAGCAGTTCTTC; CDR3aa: CASSIGASSYNEQFF
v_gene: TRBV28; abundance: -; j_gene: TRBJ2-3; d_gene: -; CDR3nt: TGTGCCAGCACCCTAGGGGGGGCAGATACGCAGTATTTT; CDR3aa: CASTLGGADTQYF
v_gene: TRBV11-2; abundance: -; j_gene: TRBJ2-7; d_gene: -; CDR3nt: TGTGCCAGCAGCTTAGGGGCAGGGCCCTTCTACGAGCAGTACTTC; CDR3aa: CASSLGAGPFYEQYF
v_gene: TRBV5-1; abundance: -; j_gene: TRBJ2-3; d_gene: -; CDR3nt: TGCGCCAGCAGGGGGCGGGGTGGCACAGATACGCAGTATTTT; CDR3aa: CASRGRGGTDTQYF
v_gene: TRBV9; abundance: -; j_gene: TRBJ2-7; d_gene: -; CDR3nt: TGTGCCAGCAGCGTAGGGGGAGGGGGACCCTACGAGCAGTACTTC; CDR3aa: CASSVGGGGPYEQYF
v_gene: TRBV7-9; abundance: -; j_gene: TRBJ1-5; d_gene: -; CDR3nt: TGTGCCAGCAGCGTAGACTCATTTCTGCAGCCCCAGCATTTT; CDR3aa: CASSVDSFLQPQHF
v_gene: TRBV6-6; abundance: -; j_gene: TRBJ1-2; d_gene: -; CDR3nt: TGTGCCAGCAGTTCGACAGCCAACTATGGCTACACCTTC; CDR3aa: CASSSTANYGYTF
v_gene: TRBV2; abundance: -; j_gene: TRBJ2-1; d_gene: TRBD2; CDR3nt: TGTGCCAGCAAGGGACTAGCGGTCGGAAATGAGCAGTTCTTC; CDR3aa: CASKGLAVGNEQFF
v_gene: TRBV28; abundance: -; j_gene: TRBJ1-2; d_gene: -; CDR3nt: TGTGCCAGTCGGGTTCGGGGCCCGGTTCGTTATGGCTACACCTTC; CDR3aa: CASRVRGPVRYGYTF
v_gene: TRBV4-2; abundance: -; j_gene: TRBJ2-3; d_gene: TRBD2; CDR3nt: TGTGCCAGCAGCCCAGGGACTAGCGGGAGTGGGAATACGCAGTATTTT; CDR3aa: CASSPGTSGSGNTQYF
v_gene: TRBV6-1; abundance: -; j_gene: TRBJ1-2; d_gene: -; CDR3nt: TGTGCCAGCAGTGTAAGGGGGGCTGATCGCTATGGCTACACCTTC; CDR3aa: CASSVRGADRYGYTF
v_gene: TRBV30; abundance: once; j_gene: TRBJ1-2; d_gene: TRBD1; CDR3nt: TGTGCCTGGAGTCCGGGGACAGGGGATGGCTACACCTTC; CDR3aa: CAWSPGTGDGYTF
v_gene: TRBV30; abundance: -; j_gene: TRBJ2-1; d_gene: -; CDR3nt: TGTGCCTGGAGTCGAACAGGGACAACGGGGTCGTTGTACTTCCACTACAATGAGCAGTTCTTC; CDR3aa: CAWSRTGTTGSLYFHYNEQFF
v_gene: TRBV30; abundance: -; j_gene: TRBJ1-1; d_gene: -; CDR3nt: TGTGCCTGGAATTGGGCGGGGGGCACTGAAGCTTTCTTT; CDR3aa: CAWNWAGGTEAFF
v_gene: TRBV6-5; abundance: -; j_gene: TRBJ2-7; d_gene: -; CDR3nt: TGTGCCAGCAGTTACGGGGAGAGGGCCTACGAGCAGTACTTC; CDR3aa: CASSYGERAYEQYF
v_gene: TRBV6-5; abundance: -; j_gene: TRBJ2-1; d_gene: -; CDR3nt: TGTGCCAGCAGTTATGGGGGGGGGCGGGATGAGCAGTTCTTC; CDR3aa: CASSYGGGRDEQFF
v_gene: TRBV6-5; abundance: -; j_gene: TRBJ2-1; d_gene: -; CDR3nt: TGTGCCAGCAGTTACAACCAGGGCAATGAGCAGTTCTTC; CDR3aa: CASSYNQGNEQFF
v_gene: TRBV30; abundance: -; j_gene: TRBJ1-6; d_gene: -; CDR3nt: TGTGCCTGGAGTGGGGGAGGAGGTAATTCACCCCTCCACTTT; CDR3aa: CAWSGGGGNSPLHF
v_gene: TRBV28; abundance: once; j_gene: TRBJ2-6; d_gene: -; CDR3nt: TGTGCCAGCAGTTTAGGGGCTCCCCTCTCTGGGGCCAACGTCCTGACTTTC; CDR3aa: CASSLGAPLSGANVLTF
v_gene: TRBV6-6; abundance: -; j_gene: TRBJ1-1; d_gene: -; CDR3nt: TGTGCCAGCAGTTACTCGTATGGGGTTAACGTGGCTGAAGCTTTCTTT; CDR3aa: CASSYSYGVNVAEAFF
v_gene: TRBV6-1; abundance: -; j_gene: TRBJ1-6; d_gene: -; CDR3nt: TGTGCCAGCAGTGAATTGGGGCTAACCTCCTATAATTCACCCCTCCACTTT; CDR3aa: CASSELGLTSYNSPLHF
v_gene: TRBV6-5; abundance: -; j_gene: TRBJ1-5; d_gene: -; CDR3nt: TGTGCCAGCAGGCCGGTCCTCAGCAATCAGCCCCAGCATTTT; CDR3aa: CASRPVLSNQPQHF
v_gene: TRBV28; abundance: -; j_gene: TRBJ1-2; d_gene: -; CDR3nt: TGTGCCAGCAGTTTATCCCCACGGGGTGGCTACACCTTC; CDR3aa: CASSLSPRGGYTF
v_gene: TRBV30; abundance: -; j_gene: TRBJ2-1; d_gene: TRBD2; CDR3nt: TGTGCCTGTTACGGGACTAGTCTTTTGGTGGGACAGTTCTTC; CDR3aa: CACYGTSLLVGQFF
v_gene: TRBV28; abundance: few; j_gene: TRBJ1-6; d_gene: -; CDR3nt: TGTGCCAGCAGGGGTCCGGCGGACCCCAATTCACCCCTCCACTTT; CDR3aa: CASRGPADPNSPLHF
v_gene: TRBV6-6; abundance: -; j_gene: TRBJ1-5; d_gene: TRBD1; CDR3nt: TGTGCCAGCAGCACGGACAGGGAAATAGAACTACAGCCCCAGCATTTT; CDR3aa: CASSTDREIELQPQHF
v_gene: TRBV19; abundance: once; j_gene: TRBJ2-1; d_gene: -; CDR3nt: TGTGCCAGTAAAGAGTTTAGCGGATACAATGAGCAGTTCTTC; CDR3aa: CASKEFSGYNEQFF